This T cell receptor beta chain derives from a study of cytomegalovirus exposure and HLA in healthy donors. Study-wide points: Presence/absence results assume similar sequencing depth per donor, which may not hold.

Primers for the PCR totalled 60 Vbeta and 13 Jbeta. Libraries were prepared by immunoSEQ multiplex PCR; TCRdb keeps only in-frame clonotypes and omits some of them. The sample holds some 90,000 clones, 75% to 85% seen once. Looked up from germline, CDR1 is SEHNR and CDR2 is FQNEAQ (reference sequence). Trimming removed 3 bases from V and 6 bases from J, with 5 bases in between. The CDR3 sequence is 12 residues long. A note on this clone: As yet, its antigen is unknown.

This sequence joins TRBV7-9 and TRBJ2-2; no reliable D call. The sequenced sample consisted of PBMCs. The sequence derives from a man aged 50-60 years in good health and CMV-seropositive. CDR3 sequence reads: CASSFSAGELFF. The CDR3 DNA sequence: TGTGCCAGCAGCTTCTCGGCCGGGGAGCTGTTTTTT.